One sample yielded the 16 T cell receptor beta chains listed below, sequenced in a study of CD8 T cells in Susac syndrome. Random hexamers were used to reverse transcribe the RNA input (0.5 to 1 ug). TCRdb ran MiXCR on the immunoSEQ multiplex PCR reads and lists one entry per CDR3 protein. The data contain around 200,000 distinct CDR3 sequences, approximately 95% of them singletons. Sample: CD4+ T cells from PBMCs. All receptors derive from a human donor with multiple sclerosis.

The chain uses TRBV28 and TRBJ2-1; D is undetermined. This CDR3 contains 13 residues. V dropped 10 bases and J dropped 10 bases, with 20 bases sitting between them. Germline CDR1 is MDHEN and CDR2 is SYDVKM. The CDR3 sequence: CATTLPHLIEQFF. Written as DNA, the CDR3 is TGTGCCACCACGCTCCCCCACCTTATCGAGCAGTTCTTC.

The chain has TRBV5-8 and TRBJ1-1; maybe TRBD1 (5 bases). The germline V gene has CDR1 SGHTS and CDR2 YDEGEE. V dropped 4 bases and J dropped 1 base, with 17 bases sitting between them. The CDR3 has 16 residues. The CDR3 sequence is CASSPRFQGPNTEAFF. The CDR3, as DNA: TGTGCCAGCAGCCCCCGATTTCAGGGCCCGAACACTGAAGCTTTCTTT.

The V call is TRBV20-1, the J call TRBJ2-3; the match to TRBD2 covers 7 bases. CDR1 and CDR2 from the germline V gene are DFQATT and SNEGSKA (reference sequence). The CDR3 contains 15 residues. The junction had 9 bases not matched to a gene; V was cut back by 3 bases and J by 3 bases. CDR3 coding DNA: TGCAGTGCTAGTTTAGGGAGGGCTAGAACAGATACGCAGTATTTT. Protein product: CSASLGRARTDTQYF.

This chain connects TRBV20-1 to TRBJ1-1; 9 bases are a match to TRBD1. This CDR3 region has 16 residues. Germline-derived CDR1 and CDR2 are DFQATT and SNEGSKA (reference sequence). V shed 0 bases, J shed 0 bases, and the junction held 5 bases outside the gene matches. CDR3 coding DNA: TGCAGTGCTAGAGACCCTGGACAGGGGCTGAACACTGAAGCTTTCTTT. Translating gives CSARDPGQGLNTEAFF.

This chain links TRBV14 with TRBJ2-7, with D possibly matching TRBD2 (6 bases). This CDR3 has 16 residues. V was clipped by 4 bases and J by 1 base, with 17 bases between them. From germline, CDR1 is SGHDN and CDR2 FVKESK. DNA of the CDR3: TGTGCCAGCAGCCGGGGGGACTTTAGCGCATCCTACGAGCAGTACTTC. The encoded protein is CASSRGDFSASYEQYF. Full variable domain (rest looked up from reference TRBV14 and TRBJ2-7): EAGVTQFPSHSVIEKGQTVTLRCDPISGHDNLYWYRRVMGKEIKFLLHFVKESKQDESGMPNNRFLAERTGGTYSTLKVQPAELEDSGVYFCASSRGDFSASYEQYFGPGTRLTVT.

The sample holds one count of this clonotype. The chain links TRBV3-1 to TRBJ2-3, with unresolved D. The CDR3 consists of 12 residues. V was shortened by 5 bases and J by 4 bases, with 7 bases between the two germline ends. Germline loops: CDR1 LGHDT, CDR2 YNNKEL (reference sequence). This CDR3 is CASSKMADTQYF. CDR3 nucleotides: TGTGCCAGCAGCAAAATGGCAGATACGCAGTATTTT.

CDR3 loop: CAWAGPYEQYF. CDR3 sequence (DNA): TGTGCCTGGGCCGGCCCCTACGAGCAGTACTTC. This sequence joins TRBV30 and TRBJ2-7; D unresolved. Between the trimmed V and J ends, which lost 5 bases and 2 bases, there was a span of 7 bases. Germline V CDR1 and CDR2: GTSNPN, SVGIG (reference sequence). The CDR3 covers 11 residues.

Only one count was recorded for this clonotype. The chain carries TRBV4-3 and TRBJ2-3; D remains ambiguous. The CDR3 loop spans 15 amino acids. V lost 0 bases, J lost 5 bases, and 12 bases lay in between. In germline, CDR1 is LGHNA, CDR2 YSLEER. As DNA, the CDR3 is TGCGCCAGCAGCCAAGAAAGGGATATAGGAGATACGCAGTATTTT. It codes for CASSQERDIGDTQYF.

The chain is built from TRBV10-3 and TRBJ2-5; perhaps D is TRBD1 or TRBD2 (5 bases each). Germline V gives CDR1 ENHRY, CDR2 SYGVKD. CDR3 length: 16 residues. V was cut by 3 bases and J by 4 bases, with 18 bases left in between. CDR3 sequence (DNA): TGTGCCATCAGTGAATTAGCAGGGACCTCGGGAGAGACCCAGTACTTC. This sequence encodes CAISELAGTSGETQYF.

The V and J genes are TRBV28 and TRBJ1-1, with 8 bases aligning to TRBD1. V shed 5 bases, J shed 5 bases, and the junction held 10 bases outside the gene matches. Germline values: CDR1 MDHEN, CDR2 SYDVKM. The CDR3 sequence is 15 residues long. CDR3 protein: CASSPRTGRGTEAFF. The CDR3 nucleotides are TGTGCCAGCAGTCCTCGGACAGGGAGAGGGACTGAAGCTTTCTTT.

This chain uses TRBV18 with TRBJ1-2, with D maybe TRBD1 (6 bases). This CDR3 is built from 13 residues. Trimming stripped 4 bases from V and 7 bases from J, with 13 bases between. Germline lookup yields CDR1 KGHSH and CDR2 LQKENI. The CDR3 region has the DNA TGTGCCAGCTCACTAACCGGGACAACTGGCTACACCTTC. It codes for CASSLTGTTGYTF.

This chain joins TRBV29-1 and TRBJ1-2, with D perhaps TRBD1 (5 bases). V was pared by 5 bases and J by 2 bases, with 18 bases between. The germline V gene has CDR1 SQVTM and CDR2 ANQGSEA. The CDR3 spans 15 residues. CDR3 amino acids: CSVCNSGQLNYGYTF. The CDR3 DNA reads as TGCAGCGTTTGCAACTCCGGACAATTGAACTATGGCTACACCTTC.

In this sample, this clonotype turned up once. This chain joins TRBV7-8 and TRBJ2-7, with TRBD1 matching 9 bases. This CDR3 has 20 amino acids. Germline CDR1 is SGHVS and CDR2 is FQNEAQ. The J segment lost 0 bases and the V segment lost 3 bases, leaving 18 bases of the junction unmatched. The CDR3, as DNA: TGTGCCAGCAGCTTTGCGACGGGACAGGGAGAGAAGCTGGGCTCCTACGAGCAGTACTTC. Translation: CASSFATGQGEKLGSYEQYF.

The chain joins TRBV6-1 to TRBJ2-7, with 11 bases fitting TRBD2. This CDR3 has 17 residues. Germline-derived CDR1 and CDR2 are MNHNS and SASEGT. Trimming removed 3 bases from V and 3 bases from J; junction bases left unmatched: 10. The CDR3 region is CASSDTLGLAGHYEQYF. The CDR3 nucleotides read TGTGCCAGCAGTGACACACTCGGACTAGCGGGCCACTACGAGCAGTACTTC.

This clonotype was picked up one time. The chain recombines TRBV4-1 with TRBJ2-1; D call uncertain. This CDR3 is 13 amino acids long. Germline-derived CDR1 and CDR2 are MGHRA and YSYEKL. V was shortened by 6 bases and J by 4 bases, with 10 bases between the two germline ends. This CDR3 reads CASRRPEYNEQFF. In DNA, the CDR3 is TGCGCCAGCAGGAGACCAGAATACAATGAGCAGTTCTTC.

This clonotype came up once. V and J are TRBV7-3 and TRBJ2-5, with D maybe TRBD2 (5 bases). The CDR3 is 13 amino acids. Germline CDR1 and CDR2: SGHTA and FQGTGA. V gave up 3 bases and J gave up 1 base, with 6 bases separating them. The CDR3 protein is CASSFRGQETQYF. The CDR3 DNA follows: TGTGCCAGCAGCTTCCGGGGCCAAGAGACCCAGTACTTC. Filled out from reference TRBV7-3 and TRBJ2-5, the complete variable domain reads GAGVSQTPSNKVTEKGKYVELRCDPISGHTALYWYRQSLGQGPEFLIYFQGTGAADDSGLPNDRFFAVRPEGSVSTLKIQRTERGDSAVYLCASSFRGQETQYFGPGTRLLVL.